The 21 T cell receptor beta chains presented below share a single source sample, sequenced in a study of control samples from healthy donors and cancer patients (TCRdb year 2020). The method was the immunoSEQ multiplex PCR assay. The source is immuneACCESS, and TCRdb retained only in-frame sequences with V and J called. Part of the clones is not carried over; for the studies checked, unresolved V genes explain less than half of this, and the remainder is unexplained. This sample holds roughly 86,000 clones; roughly nine tenths were observed only once. The ten largest clones capture about 4% of the sample. Material: blood. These receptor sequences come from a woman aged 18 to 35 in good health.

This clone occurred once. The chain carries TRBV25-1 and TRBJ1-1; no firm D call. CDR3 length: 12 amino acids. The germline V gene encodes CDR1 MGHDK and CDR2 SYGVNS. V lost 3 bases and J lost 4, with 6 bases in between. The CDR3 loop is CASSDGPTEAFF. The CDR3 nucleotides read TGTGCCAGCAGTGACGGTCCCACTGAAGCTTTCTTT.

V and J are TRBV5-1 and TRBJ1-2; no clear D. The CDR3 spans 14 residues. CDR1 and CDR2 from the germline V gene are SGHRS and YFSETQ. V lost 2 bases and J lost 8, with 16 bases in between. DNA for the CDR3: TGCGCCAGCAGCTTTCGGGGTTACGTAGAAGGCTACACCTTC. It specifies CASSFRGYVEGYTF. The full variable domain, with the rest looked up from reference TRBV5-1 and TRBJ1-2, is KAGVTQTPRYLIKTRGQQVTLSCSPISGHRSVSWYQQTPGQGLQFLFEYFSETQRNKGNFPGRFSGRQFSNSRSEMNVSTLELGDSALYLCASSFRGYVEGYTFGSGTRLTVV.

This chain uses TRBV7-3 with TRBJ1-2; D unclear. Looked up from germline, CDR1 is SGHTA and CDR2 is FQGTGA. The CDR3 runs 15 residues. V dropped 5 bases and J dropped 0 bases, with 13 bases sitting between them. The CDR3: CASSPGVGTNYGYTF. For the CDR3, the DNA is TGTGCCAGCAGCCCTGGCGTAGGGACTAACTATGGCTACACCTTC.

In this sample, this clone turned up once. V gene TRBV28 combines with J gene TRBJ1-4; no reliable D call. Trimming left V 10 bases short and J 4 bases short, with 19 bases between. The CDR3 is 15 amino acids. From germline, CDR1 is MDHEN and CDR2 SYDVKM. The CDR3 coding sequence is TGTGCCACCAACGGTGGCGGCAGCCGTAATGAAAAACTGTTTTTT. The encoded protein is CATNGGGSRNEKLFF.

V usage is TRBV2 and J usage is TRBJ1-2; 8 nucleotides line up with TRBD1. J lost 4 bases, V lost 6 bases, and 1 base had no gene match. The CDR3 extends over 12 amino acids. Germline V gene lookup returns CDR1 SNHLY and CDR2 FYNNEI. The CDR3, as DNA: TGTGCCAGCAGCAGGGGGCCCTATGGCTACACCTTC. This encodes CASSRGPYGYTF.

The chain joins TRBV7-3 to TRBJ1-1, with a weak D call TRBD1 (5 bases). Germline V gene data show CDR1 as SGHTA and CDR2 as FQGTGA. Trimming took 2 bases from V and 1 from J, leaving 17 bases between them. This CDR3 comprises 17 residues. The CDR3 sequence: CASSLLQGLSKNTEAFF. CDR3 DNA sequence: TGTGCCAGCAGCTTATTGCAGGGCCTTTCAAAGAACACTGAAGCTTTCTTT.

This clone was recorded only once. The chain employs TRBV5-4 and TRBJ1-1, with D tentatively TRBD1 (5 bases). The CDR3 runs to 15 residues. Germline-derived CDR1 and CDR2 are SGHNT and YYREEE (reference sequence). Between the trimmed V and J ends, which lost 1 base and 3 bases, there was a span of 13 bases. The CDR3, as DNA: TGTGCCAGCAGCTTGCGTAGCAGGGACTACACTGAAGCTTTCTTT. Translated, it gives CASSLRSRDYTEAFF.

The DNA of the CDR3 is TGTGCCAGCAGGACAACGATGGTCTATGGCTACACCTTC. This sequence encodes CASRTTMVYGYTF. The chain carries TRBV6-5 and TRBJ1-2; D is uncertain. Trimming removed 6 bases from V and 4 bases from J, with 12 bases in between. The CDR3 totals 13 residues. CDR1 and CDR2 (germline): MNHEY, SVGAGI.

This chain uses TRBV5-6 with TRBJ2-1; the match to TRBD1 covers 9 bases. V lost 4 bases and J lost 5; bases outside the gene matches: 10. Germline V gives CDR1 SGHDT, CDR2 YYEEEE. CDR3 length: 16 residues. CDR3 region: CASSETGGVQNNEQFF. The CDR3 DNA reads as TGTGCCAGCAGCGAAACAGGGGGCGTACAGAACAATGAGCAGTTCTTC.

The chain combines TRBV12-3 or TRBV12-4 with TRBJ1-1, with unresolved D. Between the trimmed V and J ends, which lost 0 bases and 1 base, there was a span of 3 bases. CDR3 length: 13 amino acids. The CDR3 coding sequence is TGTGCCAGCAGTTTAGCGAGGAACACTGAAGCTTTCTTT. This codes for CASSLARNTEAFF.

The V gene is TRBV6-5, the J gene TRBJ1-2, with D perhaps TRBD1 (6 bases). Trimming removed 4 bases at V and 8 bases at J, with 14 bases between. CDR3 length equals 13 residues. Germline assignment: CDR1 MNHEY and CDR2 SVGAGI. CDR3 bases: TGTGCCAGCAGTTTGGTGGGGGCGGAAGGCTACACCTTC. Translation gives CASSLVGAEGYTF.

V gene TRBV9 combines with J gene TRBJ1-3; D is ambiguous. Trimming stripped 0 bases from V and 0 bases from J, with 7 bases between. This CDR3 is built from 15 residues. CDR1 is SGDLS, CDR2 YYNGEE, per germline. CDR3 coding DNA: TGTGCCAGCAGCGTAGGGACGGTCTCTGGAAACACCATATATTTT. This gives the protein CASSVGTVSGNTIYF. Full variable domain (missing parts from reference TRBV9 and TRBJ1-3): DSGVTQTPKHLITATGQRVTLRCSPRSGDLSVYWYQQSLDQGLQFLIQYYNGEERAKGNILERFSAQQFPDLHSELNLSSLELGDSALYFCASSVGTVSGNTIYFGEGSWLTVV.

The chain joins TRBV3-1 (or the pseudogene TRBV3-2) to TRBJ1-1; D not certain. CDR3 size: 14 residues. V gave up 2 bases and J gave up 2 bases, with 9 bases separating them. Germline lookup yields CDR1 LGHDT and CDR2 YNNKEL (reference sequence). In DNA form, the CDR3 reads TGTGCCAGCAGCCAATTGTCGTCTAACACTGAAGCTTTCTTT. Its translation is CASSQLSSNTEAFF.

The chain uses TRBV12-5 and TRBJ1-1, with 7 nucleotides matching TRBD1. Germline trimming cut 3 bases from V and 3 bases from J; bases unmatched to any gene: 4. The CDR3 has 14 amino acids. CDR1 and CDR2 from the germline V gene are LGHNT and FRNRAP. The CDR3 DNA is TGTGCTAGTGGTTTAGGGCAGGGGGACACTGAAGCTTTCTTT. Translation: CASGLGQGDTEAFF.

V usage is TRBV7-8 and J usage is TRBJ2-1; TRBD2 is a possible D gene (7 bases). V was pared by 1 base and J by 8 bases, with 18 bases between. The CDR3 extends over 16 amino acids. Germline CDR1 SGHVS, CDR2 FQNEAQ. CDR3 sequence: CASSLVGRGGPDEQFF. CDR3 DNA sequence: TGTGCCAGCAGCTTAGTTGGTAGGGGGGGGCCCGATGAGCAGTTCTTC.

The chain joins TRBV5-1 to TRBJ1-1; a weak D match, TRBD1 (5 bases). From germline, CDR1 is SGHRS and CDR2 YFSETQ. This CDR3 contains 14 residues. V was cut by 2 bases and J by 0 bases, with 8 bases left in between. CDR3 in amino acids: CASSFDSMNTEAFF. CDR3 coding DNA: TGCGCCAGCAGCTTTGACAGCATGAACACTGAAGCTTTCTTT.

In this sample, this clone turned up a few times. This chain connects TRBV19 to TRBJ1-3; perhaps TRBD1 as D (6 bases). V gave up 5 bases and J gave up 2 bases, with 10 bases separating them. Looked up from germline, CDR1 is LNHDA and CDR2 is SQIVND (reference sequence). The CDR3 covers 14 residues. CDR3: CASSVDRTGNTIYF. Here the CDR3 DNA reads TGTGCCAGTAGTGTCGACAGGACTGGAAACACCATATATTTT.

The chain combines TRBV4-1 with TRBJ2-1; 14 nucleotides match TRBD2. From germline, CDR1 is MGHRA and CDR2 YSYEKL. After removal of 1 base from V and 8 bases from J, the junction contained 16 bases not matched to a gene. The CDR3 is 20 residues long. CDR3 in DNA: TGCGCCAGCAGCCAAGCGGGGTTTCAGACTAGCGGGGGGGTTTTCGATGAGCAGTTCTTC. Encoded protein: CASSQAGFQTSGGVFDEQFF.

The chain joins TRBV18 to TRBJ2-2; TRBD1 is a possible D gene (5 bases). Germline V gene lookup returns CDR1 KGHSH and CDR2 LQKENI. The ends were cut back, 0 bases at V and 2 bases at J, with 13 bases in the middle. CDR3 size: 17 residues. The DNA of the CDR3 is TGTGCCAGCTCACCACCGGGGAACAGGCCAAACACCGGGGAGCTGTTTTTT. Its translation is CASSPPGNRPNTGELFF.

The V gene is TRBV11-2, the J gene TRBJ2-5; 7 nucleotides align to TRBD1. The V and J ends lost 5 bases and 2 bases, in that order; junction bases with no gene match: 14. The CDR3 covers 17 residues. Germline-derived CDR1 and CDR2 are SGHAT and FQNNGV. CDR3 region: CASSPTPGTAEQETQYF. In nucleotides, the CDR3 is TGTGCCAGCAGCCCCACCCCGGGGACAGCAGAACAAGAGACCCAGTACTTC.

The chain couples TRBV15 to TRBJ1-2; TRBD1 matches 11 bases. Germline V gives CDR1 LNHNV, CDR2 YYDKDF (reference sequence). CDR3 length equals 15 residues. V shed 3 bases and J 5 bases; nucleotides not matched to a gene: 5. The CDR3 loop reads CATSSPGQGDYGYTF. CDR3 nucleotide sequence: TGTGCCACCAGCAGCCCGGGACAGGGGGATTATGGCTACACCTTC.